Listed here are 3 T cell receptor beta chains from one sample, sequenced in a study of T cell responses to AZD1222 COVID-19 vaccine. Generated by immunoSEQ multiplex PCR, the TCRdb table keeps only in-frame clones and is missing some. The table records some 150,000 clones, 85% to 95% of them present only once. The material sequenced was peripheral blood, taken on day 0 of AZD1222 vaccination. These receptors were taken from an adult in good health.

This chain joins TRBV4-3 and TRBJ2-7; unclear D gene. The V end was cut by 1 base, the J end by 1 base, with 8 bases between. This CDR3 is 14 amino acids long. Per germline, CDR1 LGHNA and CDR2 YSLEER. In nucleotides, the CDR3 is TGCGCCAGCAGCCAAGCGGTGGGATCCTACGAGCAGTACTTC. Translating it yields CASSQAVGSYEQYF.

This clone has a single count. The gene calls are TRBV28 and TRBJ1-2; D remains ambiguous. V was pared by 3 bases and J by 6 bases, with 8 bases between. The CDR3 is made up of 12 amino acids. Germline lookup yields CDR1 MDHEN and CDR2 SYDVKM. The CDR3 DNA reads as TGTGCCAGCAGTTTGAGCACGCATGGCTACACCTTC. This encodes CASSLSTHGYTF.

This clone was observed a handful of times. The genes are TRBV30 and TRBJ1-2, with D possibly being TRBD1 (5 bases). Germline V gives CDR1 GTSNPN, CDR2 SVGIG (reference sequence). V lost 4 bases and J lost 2, with 5 bases in between. CDR3 length equals 11 residues. CDR3 sequence reads: CAWNRNYGYTF. CDR3 nucleotides: TGTGCCTGGAACAGGAACTATGGCTACACCTTC. The whole variable domain, remainder taken from reference TRBV30 and TRBJ1-2, is SQTIHQWPATLVQPVGSPLSLECTVEGTSNPNLYWYRQAAGRGLQLLFYSVGIGQISSEVPQNLSASRPQDRQFILSSKKLLLSDSGFYLCAWNRNYGYTFGSGTRLTVV.